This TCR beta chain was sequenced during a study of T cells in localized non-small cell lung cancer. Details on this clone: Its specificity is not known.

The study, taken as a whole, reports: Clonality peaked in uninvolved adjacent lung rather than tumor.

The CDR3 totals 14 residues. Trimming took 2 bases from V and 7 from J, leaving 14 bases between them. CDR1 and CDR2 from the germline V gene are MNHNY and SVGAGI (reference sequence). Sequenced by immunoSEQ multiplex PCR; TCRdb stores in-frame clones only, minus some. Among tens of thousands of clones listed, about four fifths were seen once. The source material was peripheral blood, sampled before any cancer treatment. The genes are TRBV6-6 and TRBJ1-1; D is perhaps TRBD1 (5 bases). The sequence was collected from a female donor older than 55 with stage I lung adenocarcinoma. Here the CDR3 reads CASSYGGRVDEAFF. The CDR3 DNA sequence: TGTGCCAGCAGTTACGGTGGCAGGGTGGATGAAGCTTTCTTT.